This T cell receptor beta chain was sequenced for a study of blood T cell repertoires in COVID-19. Study details: Whether acute or convalescent, the COVID-19 samples came from the United States, Italy and Spain. The analysed material was cDNA or gDNA that came from T cells, B-cell-depleted T cells, or PBMCs.

As processed by the authors: It was from reference gene primer amplification that nucleated cell counts were estimated. Data came from immunoSEQ multiplex PCR; TCRdb stores just in-frame clones and leaves some out. V, J and clone size were drawn from that table, and D and trimming were deduced from the DNA. The sample has around 140,000 clones, 80% to 90% seen once. The V gene's germline CDR1 is MDHEN and CDR2 SYDVKM. The CDR3 runs to 16 residues. V was trimmed by 6 bases and J by 5 bases, leaving 22 bases between them. The sequence came from a man between 60 and 70 years old with active or convalescent COVID-19. What was sequenced was peripheral blood. The genes are TRBV28 and TRBJ2-5; a possible D gene is TRBD2 (6 bases). CDR3 in DNA: TGTGCCAGCAGCTATTTGACTAGGAGCTTTGACGAGACCCAGTACTTC. Its protein is CASSYLTRSFDETQYF.